The sequence of this T cell receptor (beta chain) was determined in a study of CD8 T cells in ankylosing spondylitis. Study-wide results and limits: The clones that were linked to disease were reported to be significantly enriched in matched synovial fluid samples from ankylosing spondylitis patients. A motif of under 10 highly homologous TCR beta variants was seen as apparently characteristic of ankylosing spondylitis blood.

TCRdb recomputed calls from the 5' RACE reads with MiXCR, one row per CDR3 protein. Of about 220,000 distinct CDR3 sequences in the sample, around 7.9% were seen once. The CDR3 runs to 12 residues. Trimming shortened V by 2 bases and J by 2 bases, and 7 bases separated the two germline ends. Germline V gene lookup returns CDR1 GTSNPN and CDR2 SVGIG (reference sequence). This clonotype was recorded many times. Its antigen is currently unknown. The chain combines TRBV30 with TRBJ2-7; D gene ambiguous. Sequences were obtained from blood, either unsorted or a sorted T cell fraction (not recorded which). The sequence derives from a male donor with ankylosing spondylitis. In DNA, the CDR3 is TGTGCCTGGAGTCACTCAGCCTACGAGCAGTACTTC. Protein: CAWSHSAYEQYF.